The 8 T cell receptor beta chains in this list originate from one sample, sequenced in a study of beta chain features in type 1 diabetes. Points from the study as a whole: Type 1 diabetes patients had moderately but significantly shorter TCRB CDR3s in all four CD4+ subsets.

These receptors lack a known antigen. The investigators reverse transcribed all of the isolated RNA, so they sequenced expressed TCRB transcripts. Sequencing used immunoSEQ multiplex PCR; TCRdb keeps in-frame clones, though not all of them. This repertoire shows about 230,000 clones, about a sixth found once; its top ten account for about 0.085%. Sequences were obtained from naive CD4+ T cells from blood. Receptor source: a man aged 30-40 years with type 1 diabetes.

The gene calls are TRBV5-1 and TRBJ2-5; D gene unclear. V was shortened by 4 bases and J by 0 bases, with 1 base between the two germline ends. CDR1 and CDR2 from the germline V gene are SGHRS and YFSETQ. CDR3 length: 11 residues. The CDR3 sequence is CASSNQETQYF. CDR3 DNA sequence: TGCGCCAGCAGCAACCAAGAGACCCAGTACTTC.

The V call is TRBV28, the J call TRBJ2-1; TRBD2 matches 12 bases. Unmatched junction bases numbered 5, after V lost 8 bases and J lost 3 bases. This CDR3 region has 15 residues. The germline CDR1 and CDR2 sequences are MDHEN and SYDVKM. The CDR3 DNA is TGTGCCAGCGGACTAGCGGGACCATTCTACAATGAGCAGTTCTTC. It specifies CASGLAGPFYNEQFF.

This clone was found a few times. The chain links TRBV29-1 to TRBJ2-7; 12 nucleotides align to TRBD2. The junction had 4 bases not matched to a gene; V was cut back by 4 bases and J by 6 bases. Germline V gene data show CDR1 as SQVTM and CDR2 as ANQGSEA. The CDR3 is 13 amino acids. CDR3 coding DNA: TGCAGCGTTGGCGCGACTAGCGGGAGCGAGCAGTACTTC. Translating gives CSVGATSGSEQYF.

The J gene is TRBJ1-5, the V gene TRBV7-2; D is undetermined. This CDR3 is built from 15 residues. CDR1 and CDR2 (germline): SGHTA, FQGNSA. Trimming removed 0 bases from V and 7 bases from J, with 13 bases in between. The CDR3 protein is CASSLARGLGQPQHF. The DNA for the CDR3 is TGTGCCAGCAGCTTAGCGCGGGGATTGGGCCAGCCCCAGCATTTT. Variable domain in full (rest from reference TRBV7-2 and TRBJ1-5): GAGVSQSPSNKVTEKGKDVELRCDPISGHTALYWYRQSLGQGLEFLIYFQGNSAPDKSGLPSDRFSAERTGGSVSTLTIQRTQQEDSAVYLCASSLARGLGQPQHFGDGTRLSIL.

This chain uses TRBV5-4 with TRBJ2-1, with a weak D call TRBD2 (6 bases). Trimming cost V 3 bases and J 7 bases, with 17 bases left between them. The CDR3 length is 15 residues. Germline assignment: CDR1 SGHNT and CDR2 YYREEE (reference sequence). This CDR3 reads CASSSPGLASNEQFF. The CDR3 nucleotides are TGTGCCAGCAGCTCTCCGGGACTGGCTAGTAATGAGCAGTTCTTC.

The chain recombines TRBV6-4 with TRBJ2-1; 8 nucleotides line up with TRBD1. The CDR3 is made up of 15 amino acids. Germline CDR1 and CDR2: MRHNA and SNTAGT. V lost 3 bases, J lost 5 bases, and 6 bases stayed unmatched. The CDR3 spells CASSEAGQGHNEQFF. The CDR3 DNA follows: TGTGCCAGCAGTGAAGCTGGACAGGGACACAATGAGCAGTTCTTC.

This clone turned up a few times. V usage is TRBV7-9 and J usage is TRBJ1-2, with D unclear. V lost 7 bases, J lost 8 bases, and 8 bases lay in between. CDR1 is SEHNR and CDR2 is FQNEAQ in the germline V gene (reference sequence). This CDR3 has 10 residues. The CDR3 DNA reads TGTGCCAGCACCCAGTTAGGCTACACCTTC. Amino acid sequence: CASTQLGYTF.

This clone was picked up a small number of times. The rearrangement joins TRBV20-1 to TRBJ1-4, with no clear D. Trimming shortened V by 5 bases and J by 4 bases, and 5 bases separated the two germline ends. Germline CDR1 reads DFQATT; CDR2 reads SNEGSKA (reference sequence). This CDR3 is built from 11 residues. The CDR3 region is CSALFNEKLFF. CDR3 in DNA: TGCAGTGCTCTGTTTAATGAAAAACTGTTTTTT.